The 14 T cell receptor beta chains given below trace back to one sample, sequenced in a study of blood T cells in healthy people across ages. A second PCR, run for roughly 7 to 11 cycles, used a sample-barcoded 5' primer plus a J-beta primer mix. TCRdb re-called the 5' RACE reads through MiXCR, storing one row per CDR3 protein. The sample lists around 790,000 distinct CDR3 sequences; approximately 48% were seen once. What was sequenced was blood. The origin of the receptors is a man between 60 and 70 years old in good health.

The DNA for the CDR3 is TGCGCCAGCAGCAAGGAAAAGACAGGAAAAGGACACTACGAGCAGTACTTC. It is translated as CASSKEKTGKGHYEQYF. The rearrangement joins TRBV5-1 to TRBJ2-4, with D perhaps TRBD1 (6 bases). The last part of the DNA fits TRBJ2-7 better; the J call may be wrong. The CDR3 runs 17 residues. Germline loops: CDR1 SGHRS, CDR2 YFSETQ.

This clonotype was seen many times. The J gene is TRBJ2-7, the V gene TRBV6-5, with D perhaps matching TRBD2 (5 bases). CDR3 size: 13 residues. In germline, CDR1 is MNHEY, CDR2 SVGAGI. Between the trimmed V and J ends, which lost 7 bases and 0 bases, there was a span of 10 bases. The CDR3, as DNA: TGTGCCAGCACGGGGTTAAGCTCCTACGAGCAGTACTTC. This translates into CASTGLSSYEQYF.

This clonotype was counted between two and nine times. This rearrangement joins TRBV6-2 or TRBV6-3 to TRBJ2-7; 7 nucleotides agree with TRBD1. This CDR3 has 15 amino acids. Germline V lookup: CDR1 MNHEY, CDR2 SVGEGT. V shed 6 bases and J 2 bases; nucleotides not matched to a gene: 10. DNA of the CDR3: TGTGCCAGCAGAAGACCGGGACAGATTACCTACGAGCAGTACTTC. Protein sequence: CASRRPGQITYEQYF.

This chain joins TRBV18 and TRBJ2-5; 9 bases match TRBD2. J lost 5 bases, V lost 1 base, and 5 bases had no gene match. This CDR3 spans 15 amino acids. Germline V gene data show CDR1 as KGHSH and CDR2 as LQKENI. The CDR3: CASSPLDAGGETQYF. For the CDR3, the DNA is TGTGCCAGCTCACCACTGGACGCGGGAGGGGAGACCCAGTACTTC.

DNA for the CDR3: TGTGCCAGCAGCAAAGAACAGGGACCATCAAACTATGGCTACACCTTC. Its translation: CASSKEQGPSNYGYTF. V usage is TRBV21-1 and J usage is TRBJ1-2; the table gives TRBD1 as D, unverified against the DNA. TRBV21-1 is a known pseudogene. The CDR3 runs 16 residues.

J is TRBJ2-5 and V is TRBV10-1; 8 bases are a match to TRBD2. The assigned J gene may be wrong: the sequence end matches TRBJ2-7 better. Per germline, CDR1 WNHNN and CDR2 SYGVQD (reference sequence). The CDR3 extends over 14 amino acids. The CDR3 reads CASSAGLGPYEQYF. The CDR3, as DNA: TGCGCCAGCAGTGCGGGACTAGGCCCCTACGAGCAGTACTTC.

The CDR3 loop is CASRTLQGGPEAFF. In DNA form, the CDR3 reads TGTGCCAGCAGAACCCTTCAGGGGGGACCTGAAGCTTTCTTT. This chain links TRBV7-2 with TRBJ1-1, with TRBD1 matching 7 bases. The CDR3 contains 14 residues. CDR1 and CDR2 (germline): SGHTA, FQGNSA. The junction had 10 bases not matched to a gene; V was cut back by 6 bases and J by 6 bases.

The V gene is TRBV13, the J gene TRBJ1-2; D might be TRBD1 (6 bases). CDR1 and CDR2 from the germline V gene are PRHDT and FYEKMQ (reference sequence). The CDR3 spans 14 residues. With 5 bases removed from V and 6 bases from J, the gap between germline ends came to 16 bases. The CDR3 DNA reads TGTGCCAGCAGCACTAGGGGGACGGTACATGGCTACACCTTC. This encodes CASSTRGTVHGYTF.

DNA of the CDR3: TGTGCCAGCAGGCCAGGACGGGGGCGCGAGCAGTACTTC. This translates into CASRPGRGREQYF. The chain is built from TRBV2 and TRBJ2-7; D could derive from TRBD1 or TRBD2 (6 bases each). V was pared by 6 bases and J by 6 bases, with 15 bases between. The CDR3 length is 13 residues. CDR1 SNHLY and CDR2 FYNNEI come from the germline V gene.

This clonotype was detected only a few times. The chain carries TRBV7-8 and TRBJ2-1, with D unresolved. CDR3 size: 12 residues. Germline CDR1 and CDR2: SGHVS and FQNEAQ. V lost 4 bases and J lost 6, with 7 bases in between. The CDR3 coding sequence is TGTGCCAGCAGCTCCCACATCAATGAGCAGTTCTTC. Amino acids: CASSSHINEQFF.

The DNA for the CDR3 is TGCGCCAGCAGCCAAGCCTGGCGGGGGGGCCAAGAGACCCAGTACTTC. It codes for CASSQAWRGGQETQYF. The genes are TRBV4-3 and TRBJ2-5, with TRBD2 identical over 9 bases. There are 16 residues in the CDR3. Germline assignment: CDR1 LGHNA and CDR2 YSLEER. V trimming: 1 base; J trimming: 1 base; junction bases outside the gene matches: 4.

The V and J genes are TRBV4-1 and TRBJ1-2; no reliable D call. Per germline, CDR1 MGHRA and CDR2 YSYEKL. CDR3 length: 15 residues. Trimming removed 0 bases from V and 1 base from J, with 9 bases in between. The CDR3, as DNA: TGCGCCAGCAGCCAAGACAGCAGCTTTAACTATGGCTACACCTTC. Its translation: CASSQDSSFNYGYTF.

This clonotype has only a few counts. The V call is TRBV25-1, the J call TRBJ1-2, with 9 bases lining up with TRBD1. Trimming removed 8 bases from V and 2 bases from J; junction bases left unmatched: 6. The CDR3 spans 14 residues. Germline CDR1 reads MGHDK; CDR2 reads SYGVNS. The CDR3, as DNA: TGTGCCAGCGGCCGACAGGGGGAGAACTATGGCTACACCTTC. It specifies CASGRQGENYGYTF.

This clonotype was seen once. CDR3: CASSYGPTGSNYGYTF. As DNA, the CDR3 is TGCGCCAGCAGCTACGGACCGACAGGTTCTAACTATGGCTACACCTTC. The chain couples TRBV5-1 to TRBJ1-2, with TRBD1 as a possible D gene (6 bases). Per germline, CDR1 SGHRS and CDR2 YFSETQ. Trimming pared 3 bases from V and 0 bases from J, leaving 15 bases between. The CDR3 consists of 16 residues.